This T cell receptor (beta chain) was identified in a study of T cells after yellow fever vaccination. The CDR3 is 14 amino acids. V shed 6 bases and J shed 7 bases, with 19 bases lying between them. Looked up from germline, CDR1 is DFQATT and CDR2 is SNEGSKA (reference sequence). TCRdb processed the 5' RACE reads anew with MiXCR; each CDR3 protein has one entry. The sample includes some 340,000 distinct CDR3 sequences, 4.1% of them seen just once. Broader study findings: Post-booster samples contained most primary-vaccination clones (approximately 96% CD4, about 87% CD8).

In its sample, this clonotype was seen many times. Its antigen is not identified. The sample here was PBMCs, taken 5 days after the yellow fever booster vaccination. The gene calls are TRBV20-1 and TRBJ2-1; D ambiguous. The receptor's source is a man aged 18 to 29 who received the YFV17D yellow fever vaccine. The CDR3 DNA follows: TGCAGTGCCCTCCAAGTAGCTGGAAAAAATGAGCAGTTCTTC. Amino acid sequence: CSALQVAGKNEQFF.